Each of the 29 T cell receptor beta chains below was sequenced from the same sample in a study of OX40 agonist ivuxolimab in advanced cancers. The method behind the library was the immunoSEQ multiplex PCR assay. TCRdb limited this immuneACCESS table to in-frame rearrangements with V and J called. A share of clones is missing; checked studies link under half to unresolved V genes, and the rest is unexplained. Recorded for this sample are 55,000 to 80,000 clones; around nine tenths of them occurred a single time. The top ten clones comprise around 2.1% of the sample. The sample was CD4+ or CD8+ T cells sorted from blood, taken in a trial of the OX40 agonist ivuxolimab. Receptor source: an adult with an advanced solid tumor such as melanoma, head and neck, liver or kidney cancer.

This clone occurred a few times. J is TRBJ1-1 and V is TRBV10-3; 7 nucleotides align to TRBD1. The CDR3 covers 14 residues. Germline V gene lookup returns CDR1 ENHRY and CDR2 SYGVKD. V shed 6 bases, J shed 0 bases, and the junction held 4 bases outside the gene matches. CDR3 DNA: TGTGCCATCAGGGGGACAGCCTTGAACACTGAAGCTTTCTTT. Translated, it gives CAIRGTALNTEAFF.

V is TRBV14 and J is TRBJ1-3; 9 bases fit TRBD1. The V segment lost 4 bases and the J segment 3 bases; nucleotides outside the gene matches: 7. Germline lookup yields CDR1 SGHDN and CDR2 FVKESK. The CDR3 has 16 amino acids. The CDR3 protein is CASSLQGASFGNTIYF. The CDR3 DNA reads TGTGCCAGCAGCCTACAGGGGGCCTCGTTTGGAAACACCATATATTTT.

Remarks on this clone: Within the sample, other DNA sequences also encode this same CDR3. CDR3: CASSPEETQYF. The DNA of the CDR3 is TGTGCCAGCTCACCAGAGGAGACCCAGTACTTC. V and J are TRBV18 and TRBJ2-5; D is uncertain. The length of the CDR3 is 11 residues. Trimming left V 2 bases short and J 5 bases short, with 3 bases between. In germline, CDR1 is KGHSH, CDR2 LQKENI.

J is TRBJ1-3 and V is TRBV5-1; D is uncertain. The CDR3 totals 16 residues. Trimming pared 0 bases from V and 2 bases from J, leaving 12 bases between. From germline, CDR1 is SGHRS and CDR2 YFSETQ. The CDR3 DNA follows: TGCGCCAGCAGCTTGGCCAGGCCTCGAGCTGGAAACACCATATATTTT. Translation gives CASSLARPRAGNTIYF.

The chain links TRBV7-9 to TRBJ2-1, with D possibly being TRBD1 or TRBD2 (5 bases each). The V end was cut by 4 bases, the J end by 4 bases, with 17 bases between. CDR3 length: 16 amino acids. Germline V CDR1 and CDR2: SEHNR, FQNEAQ (reference sequence). CDR3 bases: TGTGCCAGCAGCTCAATCCGGGACCCCGGGTACAATGAGCAGTTCTTC. Encoded protein: CASSSIRDPGYNEQFF.

V is TRBV6-5 and J is TRBJ2-7; D is undetermined. The CDR3 consists of 13 residues. Germline values: CDR1 MNHEY, CDR2 SVGAGI. V was cut by 5 bases and J by 5 bases, with 13 bases left in between. The chain's CDR3 is CASSDPGSHEQYF. For the CDR3, the DNA is TGTGCCAGCAGTGACCCCGGATCCCACGAGCAGTACTTC.

The chain is built from TRBV4-2 and TRBJ2-7, with a possible D match to TRBD2 (6 bases). From germline, CDR1 is LGHNA and CDR2 YNFKEQ. This CDR3 spans 17 amino acids. Trimming took 0 bases from V and 0 from J, leaving 15 bases between them. The CDR3 DNA is TGTGCCAGCAGCCAAGACTTTAGGACTACCGACTCCTACGAGCAGTACTTC. Translation gives CASSQDFRTTDSYEQYF.

The chain carries TRBV2 and TRBJ2-7, with D unresolved. Looked up from germline, CDR1 is SNHLY and CDR2 is FYNNEI. The CDR3 has 13 amino acids. Deletions cut 5 bases from V and 5 bases from J, with 13 bases between. As DNA, the CDR3 is TGTGCCAGCAGTAACCGGGCGGCTAACGAGCAGTACTTC. Its protein product is CASSNRAANEQYF.

The CDR3, as DNA: TGTGCCAGCAGGTCGACAGAGTATTCCTACGAGCAGTACTTC. Protein product: CASRSTEYSYEQYF. V and J are TRBV11-2 and TRBJ2-7, with TRBD1 as a possible D gene (5 bases). V dropped 6 bases and J dropped 1 base, with 13 bases sitting between them. Germline V CDR1 and CDR2: SGHAT, FQNNGV. The CDR3 totals 14 residues.

The V gene is TRBV5-1, the J gene TRBJ2-1; 8 positions match TRBD2. The CDR3 extends over 16 amino acids. Losses at the gene ends were 0 bases for V and 8 bases for J; bases not matched to a gene: 10. Germline V gene data show CDR1 as SGHRS and CDR2 as YFSETQ. The CDR3 DNA reads as TGCGCCAGCAGCTTGGTAAGCGGGAGCCCCCTCTATGAGCAGTTCTTC. Translating gives CASSLVSGSPLYEQFF.

The V and J genes are TRBV4-1 and TRBJ2-3; D may be TRBD2 (6 bases). Germline V lookup: CDR1 MGHRA, CDR2 YSYEKL. The V end was cut by 2 bases, the J end by 3 bases, with 9 bases between. This CDR3 is 14 amino acids long. The CDR3 spells CASSQRGTTDTQYF. CDR3 coding DNA: TGCGCCAGCAGCCAACGCGGGACGACAGATACGCAGTATTTT.

The CDR3 loop reads CASSPQAGYEQYF. CDR3 nucleotides: TGTGCCAGCTCACCACAGGCCGGGTACGAGCAGTACTTC. The chain joins TRBV18 to TRBJ2-5; no firm D call. The end of the DNA is better explained by TRBJ2-7, so the J call may be wrong. Germline CDR1 KGHSH, CDR2 LQKENI. The CDR3 extends over 13 amino acids.

J is TRBJ2-7 and V is TRBV14; D perhaps matches TRBD2 (6 bases). CDR3 length equals 14 residues. V shed 4 bases and J shed 6 bases, with 16 bases lying between them. The germline CDR1 and CDR2 sequences are SGHDN and FVKESK. CDR3 protein: CASSRTGRGGEQYF. In DNA form, the CDR3 reads TGTGCCAGCAGCCGCACCGGAAGGGGAGGCGAGCAGTACTTC. Full variable domain (remainder filled in from reference TRBV14 and TRBJ2-7): EAGVTQFPSHSVIEKGQTVTLRCDPISGHDNLYWYRRVMGKEIKFLLHFVKESKQDESGMPNNRFLAERTGGTYSTLKVQPAELEDSGVYFCASSRTGRGGEQYFGPGTRLTVT.

V gene TRBV11-1 combines with J gene TRBJ2-5; TRBD1 aligns across 9 bases. In germline, CDR1 is SGHAT, CDR2 FQDESV (reference sequence). Trimming took 4 bases from V and 3 from J; bases not matched to a gene: 6. The CDR3 covers 15 residues. The CDR3 region is CASSSVGTGKETQYF. As DNA, the CDR3 is TGTGCCAGCAGCTCTGTTGGGACAGGGAAAGAGACCCAGTACTTC.

This clone was observed a handful of times. V gene TRBV6-5 combines with J gene TRBJ2-1, with D uncertain. The CDR3 extends over 13 amino acids. Germline loops: CDR1 MNHEY, CDR2 SVGAGI. With 6 bases removed from V and 7 bases from J, the gap between germline ends came to 13 bases. This CDR3 reads CASRETGANEQFF. The CDR3, as DNA: TGTGCCAGCAGGGAGACTGGAGCGAATGAGCAGTTCTTC.

The chain couples TRBV7-3 to TRBJ2-1; D is undetermined. The CDR3 has 13 residues. The germline V gene has CDR1 SGHTA and CDR2 FQGTGA. The ends were cut back, 5 bases at V and 8 bases at J, with 13 bases in the middle. CDR3 sequence: CASSPSGRDEQFF. In DNA, the CDR3 is TGTGCCAGCAGCCCCAGTGGGCGCGATGAGCAGTTCTTC. Together with reference TRBV7-3 and TRBJ2-1, the CDR3 gives the full variable domain: GAGVSQTPSNKVTEKGKYVELRCDPISGHTALYWYRQSLGQGPEFLIYFQGTGAADDSGLPNDRFFAVRPEGSVSTLKIQRTERGDSAVYLCASSPSGRDEQFFGPGTRLTVL.

This clone was recorded once. This sequence joins TRBV10-1 and TRBJ2-5; D not resolved. CDR3 length: 12 residues. Germline V lookup: CDR1 WNHNN, CDR2 SYGVQD (reference sequence). V was cut by 2 bases and J by 7 bases, with 8 bases left in between. Here the CDR3 reads CASSEPLGTQYF. CDR3 bases: TGCGCCAGCAGTGAGCCGCTGGGGACCCAGTACTTC.

V gene TRBV5-4 combines with J gene TRBJ2-1; 9 nucleotides align to TRBD1. The CDR3 runs to 14 residues. Trimming took 4 bases from V and 5 from J; bases not matched to a gene: 4. The germline V gene encodes CDR1 SGHNT and CDR2 YYREEE (reference sequence). The CDR3 is CASSARTGDNEQFF. The CDR3 region has the DNA TGTGCCAGCAGCGCCAGGACAGGGGACAATGAGCAGTTCTTC.

The V and J genes are TRBV7-2 and TRBJ2-5; TRBD1 is a possible D gene (5 bases). The CDR3 length is 14 residues. V was clipped by 1 base and J by 7 bases, with 13 bases between them. Germline values: CDR1 SGHTA, CDR2 FQGNSA. CDR3 sequence: CASSLEPGIGTQYF. The CDR3 bases are TGTGCCAGCAGCTTAGAGCCAGGGATCGGGACCCAGTACTTC.

The chain recombines TRBV29-1 with TRBJ2-7; TRBD2 matches at 9 bases. CDR3 length equals 14 residues. V lost 4 bases, J lost 0 bases, and 4 bases stayed unmatched. Germline V gene data show CDR1 as SQVTM and CDR2 as ANQGSEA. The CDR3 loop reads CSVVYSGSSYEQYF. The CDR3 DNA reads as TGCAGCGTTGTATATAGCGGGAGCTCCTACGAGCAGTACTTC.

The chain recombines TRBV9 with TRBJ2-3, with a weak D call TRBD1 (6 bases). V shed 7 bases and J shed 4 bases, with 16 bases lying between them. The CDR3 totals 14 residues. Germline V gives CDR1 SGDLS, CDR2 YYNGEE. The DNA for the CDR3 is TGTGCCAGCGAGAGGGGCAGGGGAGCAGATACGCAGTATTTT. Amino acids: CASERGRGADTQYF. Filled out from reference TRBV9 and TRBJ2-3, the complete variable domain reads DSGVTQTPKHLITATGQRVTLRCSPRSGDLSVYWYQQSLDQGLQFLIQYYNGEERAKGNILERFSAQQFPDLHSELNLSSLELGDSALYFCASERGRGADTQYFGPGTRLTVL.

The V call is TRBV30, the J call TRBJ1-6, with 10 bases matching TRBD1. The germline gives CDR1 GTSNPN, CDR2 SVGIG (reference sequence). CDR3 length equals 15 residues. The V gene end was trimmed by 6 bases and the J gene end by 10 bases; junction bases not matched to a gene: 12. The chain's CDR3 is CACHRARTGGSPLHF. The DNA of the CDR3 is TGTGCCTGCCACAGGGCCAGGACAGGGGGATCACCCCTCCACTTT.

This chain joins TRBV28 and TRBJ2-1; 7 bases fit TRBD2. Per germline, CDR1 MDHEN and CDR2 SYDVKM. V dropped 7 bases and J dropped 6; count of bases not matched to a gene: 9. The CDR3 is 14 residues long. CDR3 amino acids: CASNLGGGPNEQFF. CDR3 bases: TGTGCCAGCAATTTGGGGGGGGGACCCAATGAGCAGTTCTTC.

By its share, this clone is medium-sized (0.01 to 0.1%). The CDR3 DNA sequence: TGTGCCAGTACAAGGAGCGCCAGGGGGCATTCTCAGCCCCAGCATTTT. Its protein is CASTRSARGHSQPQHF. V and J are TRBV19 and TRBJ1-5; 8 nucleotides line up with TRBD1. The CDR3 sequence is 16 residues long. Germline V CDR1 and CDR2: LNHDA, SQIVND (reference sequence). V lost 7 bases to trimming and J lost 6 bases; unmatched junction nucleotides: 14.

The chain carries TRBV6-6 and TRBJ1-5, with a weak D call TRBD1 (5 bases). The V and J ends lost 5 bases and 4 bases respectively, with 9 bases between them. CDR1 and CDR2 (germline): MNHNY, SVGAGI (reference sequence). The CDR3 totals 13 residues. CDR3 DNA sequence: TGTGCCAGCAGTCCCGACAGAAATCAGCCCCAGCATTTT. Its translation is CASSPDRNQPQHF.

V is TRBV6-6 and J is TRBJ1-2, with TRBD1 matching over 7 bases. There are 13 residues in the CDR3. J was trimmed by 7 bases and V by 6 bases; bases with no gene match: 8. From germline, CDR1 is MNHNY and CDR2 SVGAGI (reference sequence). The CDR3 coding sequence is TGTGCCAGCAGGTCCCAGGGGGTCGGTGGCTACACCTTC. Its protein is CASRSQGVGGYTF.

Notes on this clone: Other nucleotide sequences from this sample produce the same CDR3. The CDR3 DNA reads TGTGCCAGCTCACCGGGACAGGGGAACACTGAAGCTTTCTTT. Protein product: CASSPGQGNTEAFF. V gene TRBV18 combines with J gene TRBJ1-1; 9 bases fit TRBD1. V lost 3 bases, J lost 1 base, and 0 bases stayed unmatched. Per germline, CDR1 KGHSH and CDR2 LQKENI. The CDR3 totals 14 residues.

This CDR3 reads CSARRDTEAFF. For the CDR3, the DNA is TGCAGTGCTCGTAGGGACACTGAAGCTTTCTTT. The V call is TRBV20-1, the J call TRBJ1-1; D remains unclear. The CDR3 is made up of 11 amino acids. Germline V lookup: CDR1 DFQATT, CDR2 SNEGSKA (reference sequence). Trimming shortened V by 5 bases and J by 3 bases, and 7 bases separated the two germline ends.

This clone has more than one count but fewer than ten. The chain links TRBV7-8 to TRBJ1-5, with 11 bases matching TRBD1. Trimming removed 5 bases from V and 3 bases from J; junction bases left unmatched: 15. CDR1 and CDR2 from the germline V gene are SGHVS and FQNEAQ. The CDR3 is 19 amino acids. In DNA form, the CDR3 reads TGTGCCAGCAGCACCTCAGGGACAGGGGGTCGCCTACACAATCAGCCCCAGCATTTT. Residues: CASSTSGTGGRLHNQPQHF.